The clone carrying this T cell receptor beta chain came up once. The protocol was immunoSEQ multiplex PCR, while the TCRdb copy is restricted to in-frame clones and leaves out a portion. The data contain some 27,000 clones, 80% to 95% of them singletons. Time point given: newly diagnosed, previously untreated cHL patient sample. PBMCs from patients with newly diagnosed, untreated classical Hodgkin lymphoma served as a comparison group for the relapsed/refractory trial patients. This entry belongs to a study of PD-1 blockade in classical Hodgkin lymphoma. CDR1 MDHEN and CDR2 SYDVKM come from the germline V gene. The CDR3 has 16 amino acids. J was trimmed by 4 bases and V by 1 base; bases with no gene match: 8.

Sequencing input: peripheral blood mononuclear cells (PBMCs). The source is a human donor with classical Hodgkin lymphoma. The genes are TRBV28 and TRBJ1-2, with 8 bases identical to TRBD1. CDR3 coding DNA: TGTGCCAGCAGTTTATCTTGGACAGGGACCATCTATGGCTACACCTTC. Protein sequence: CASSLSWTGTIYGYTF.